These 3 T cell receptor beta chains were sequenced from one sample in a study of vaccination effects on CD4 cells after COVID-19. Clones were sequenced by immunoSEQ multiplex PCR, and TCRdb holds only the in-frame ones, with some missing. Found here are about 66,000 clones, about 80% of them singletons; the top ten hold approximately 0.95%. No cognate antigen is known for these TCRs. After expansion with viral peptide pools in the ViraFEST assay, antigen-specific CD4+ T cells were sequenced. Scientists isolated CD4+ T cells after a roughly 9-day culture period ended. Each participant received a vaccine that was either BNT162b2 or mRNA-1273, given as two doses. The sequencing used CD4+ T cells from PBMCs cultured with HCoV-OC43 spike peptides, collected after COVID-19 vaccination. Stated subset: HCoV-OC43 spike overlapping peptide pool stimulation. The receptors were gathered from a human donor who received a COVID-19 vaccine.

This clone occurred a few times. V is TRBV20-1 and J is TRBJ1-2; D gene unclear. Per germline, CDR1 DFQATT and CDR2 SNEGSKA (reference sequence). The germline V and J ends were trimmed by 3 bases and 4 bases, with 9 bases remaining between them. There are 12 residues in the CDR3. CDR3 nucleotides: TGCAGTGCTAGTGGGAGCTCCTATGGCTACACCTTC. Encoded protein: CSASGSSYGYTF.

The chain couples TRBV18 to TRBJ2-1, with D possibly being TRBD1 (7 bases). CDR1 is KGHSH and CDR2 is LQKENI in the germline V gene. The CDR3 is 13 amino acids. Trimming cost V 4 bases and J 5 bases, with 9 bases left between them. Here the CDR3 reads CASSRGTDNEQFF. In nucleotides, the CDR3 is TGTGCCAGCTCACGCGGGACAGACAATGAGCAGTTCTTC.

The rearrangement links TRBV7-3 to TRBJ1-1; TRBD1 might be the D (6 bases). The CDR3 consists of 15 residues. Trimming stripped 0 bases from V and 1 base from J, with 9 bases between. Germline V gene sequence: CDR1 SGHTA, CDR2 FQGTGA. CDR3 coding DNA: TGTGCCAGCAGCTTAACGGGAGGGGGGAACACTGAAGCTTTCTTT. The encoded protein is CASSLTGGGNTEAFF.